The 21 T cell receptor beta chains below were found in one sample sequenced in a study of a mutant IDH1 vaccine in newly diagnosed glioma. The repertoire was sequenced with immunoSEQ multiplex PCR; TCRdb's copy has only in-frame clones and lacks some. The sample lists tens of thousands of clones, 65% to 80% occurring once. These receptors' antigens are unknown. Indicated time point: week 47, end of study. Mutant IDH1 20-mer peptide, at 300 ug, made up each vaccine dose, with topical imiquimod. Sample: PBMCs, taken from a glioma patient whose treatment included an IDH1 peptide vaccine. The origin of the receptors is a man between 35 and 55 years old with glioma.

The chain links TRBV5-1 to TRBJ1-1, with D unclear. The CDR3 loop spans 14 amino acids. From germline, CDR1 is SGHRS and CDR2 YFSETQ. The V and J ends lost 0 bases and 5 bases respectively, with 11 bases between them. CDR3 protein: CASSLGWAETEAFF. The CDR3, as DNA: TGCGCCAGCAGCTTGGGGTGGGCTGAAACTGAAGCTTTCTTT.

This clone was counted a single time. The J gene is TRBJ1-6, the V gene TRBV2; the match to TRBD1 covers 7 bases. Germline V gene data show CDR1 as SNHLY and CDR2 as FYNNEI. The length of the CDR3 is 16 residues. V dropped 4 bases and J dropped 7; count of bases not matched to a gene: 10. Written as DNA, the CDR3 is TGTGCCAGCAGTGGCTTACAGGGGAGGGACAATTCACCCCTCCACTTT. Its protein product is CASSGLQGRDNSPLHF.

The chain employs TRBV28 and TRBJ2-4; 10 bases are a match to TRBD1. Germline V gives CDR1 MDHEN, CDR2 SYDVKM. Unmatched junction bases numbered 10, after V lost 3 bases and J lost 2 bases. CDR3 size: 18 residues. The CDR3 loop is CASSFFRGQGSSKNIQYF. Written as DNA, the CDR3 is TGTGCCAGCAGTTTCTTTCGGGGACAGGGGTCGTCCAAAAACATTCAGTACTTC.

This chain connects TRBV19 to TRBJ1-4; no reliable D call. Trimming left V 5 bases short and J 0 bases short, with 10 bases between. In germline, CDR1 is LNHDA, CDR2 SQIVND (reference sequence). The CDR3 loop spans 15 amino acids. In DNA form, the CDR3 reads TGTGCCAGTAGTTCCTACATCGCAACTAATGAAAAACTGTTTTTT. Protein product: CASSSYIATNEKLFF.

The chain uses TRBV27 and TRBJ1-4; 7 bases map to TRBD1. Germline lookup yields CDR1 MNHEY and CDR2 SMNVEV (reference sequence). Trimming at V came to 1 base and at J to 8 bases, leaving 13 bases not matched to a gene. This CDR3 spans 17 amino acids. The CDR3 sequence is CASSLYVVSGGKEKLFF. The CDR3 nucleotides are TGTGCCAGCAGTTTATATGTCGTCTCAGGGGGTAAAGAAAAACTGTTTTTT.

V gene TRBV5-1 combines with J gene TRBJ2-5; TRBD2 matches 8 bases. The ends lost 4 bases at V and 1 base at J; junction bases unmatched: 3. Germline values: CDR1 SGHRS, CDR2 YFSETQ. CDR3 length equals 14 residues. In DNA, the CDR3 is TGCGCCAGCAGCCGGGGGGGCTTCCAAGAGACCCAGTACTTC. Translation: CASSRGGFQETQYF.

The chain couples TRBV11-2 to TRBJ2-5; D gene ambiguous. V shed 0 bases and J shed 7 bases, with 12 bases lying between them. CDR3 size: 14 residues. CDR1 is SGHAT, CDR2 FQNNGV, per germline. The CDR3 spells CASSLDPVAGTQYF. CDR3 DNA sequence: TGTGCCAGCAGCTTAGATCCGGTAGCAGGGACCCAGTACTTC.

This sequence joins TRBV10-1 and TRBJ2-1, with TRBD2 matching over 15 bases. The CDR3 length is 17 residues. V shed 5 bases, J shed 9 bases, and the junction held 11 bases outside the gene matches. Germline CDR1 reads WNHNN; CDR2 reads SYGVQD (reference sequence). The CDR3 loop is CASSTSRTSGRATEQFF. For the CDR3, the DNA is TGCGCCAGCAGTACCTCCCGGACTAGCGGGAGGGCCACTGAGCAGTTCTTC.

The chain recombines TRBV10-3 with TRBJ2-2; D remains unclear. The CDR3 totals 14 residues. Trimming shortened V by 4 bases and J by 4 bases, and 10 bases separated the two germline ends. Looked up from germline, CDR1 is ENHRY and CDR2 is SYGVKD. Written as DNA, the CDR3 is TGTGCCATCAGTGTGGAATCGGGCACCGGGGAGCTGTTTTTT. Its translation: CAISVESGTGELFF.

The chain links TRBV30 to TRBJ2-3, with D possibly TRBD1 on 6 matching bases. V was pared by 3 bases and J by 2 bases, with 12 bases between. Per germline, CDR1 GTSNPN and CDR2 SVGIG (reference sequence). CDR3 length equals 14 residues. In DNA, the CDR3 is TGTGCCTGGAGGGGACACCCAGACACAGATACGCAGTATTTT. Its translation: CAWRGHPDTDTQYF.

CDR3 sequence (DNA): TGTGCCAGCAGGGGGCGGACCGGGGAGCTGTTTTTT. It codes for CASRGRTGELFF. The chain carries TRBV27 and TRBJ2-2; maybe TRBD1 (5 bases). The length of the CDR3 is 12 residues. V was pared by 6 bases and J by 5 bases, with 7 bases between. Germline values: CDR1 MNHEY, CDR2 SMNVEV (reference sequence).

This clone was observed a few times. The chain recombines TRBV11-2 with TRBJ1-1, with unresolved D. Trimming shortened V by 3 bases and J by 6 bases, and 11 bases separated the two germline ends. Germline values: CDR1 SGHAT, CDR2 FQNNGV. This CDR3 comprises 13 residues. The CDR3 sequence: CASSLSNGAEAFF. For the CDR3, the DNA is TGTGCCAGCAGCTTGTCCAACGGGGCTGAAGCTTTCTTT.

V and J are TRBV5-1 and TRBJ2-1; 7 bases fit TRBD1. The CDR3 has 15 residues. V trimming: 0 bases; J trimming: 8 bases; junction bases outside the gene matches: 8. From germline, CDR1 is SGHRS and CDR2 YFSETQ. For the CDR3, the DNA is TGCGCCAGCAGCTTGGTCAGGGAAGGGGGCGATGAGCAGTTCTTC. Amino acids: CASSLVREGGDEQFF.

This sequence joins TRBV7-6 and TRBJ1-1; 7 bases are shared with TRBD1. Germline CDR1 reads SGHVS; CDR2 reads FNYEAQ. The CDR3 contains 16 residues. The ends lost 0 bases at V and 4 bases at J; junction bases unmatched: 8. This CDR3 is CASSLAPRGTGTEAFF. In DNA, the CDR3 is TGTGCCAGCAGCTTAGCCCCCAGGGGGACGGGCACTGAAGCTTTCTTT. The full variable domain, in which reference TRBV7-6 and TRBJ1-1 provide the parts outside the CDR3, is GAGVSQSPRYKVTKRGQDVALRCDPISGHVSLYWYRQALGQGPEFLTYFNYEAQQDKSGLPNDRFSAERPEGSISTLTIQRTEQRDSAMYRCASSLAPRGTGTEAFFGQGTRLTVV.

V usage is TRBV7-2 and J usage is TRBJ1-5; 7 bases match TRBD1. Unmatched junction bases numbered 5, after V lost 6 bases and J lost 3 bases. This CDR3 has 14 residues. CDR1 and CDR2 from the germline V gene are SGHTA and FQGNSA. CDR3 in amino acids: CASRRDSLNQPQHF. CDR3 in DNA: TGTGCCAGCAGAAGGGACAGCCTCAATCAGCCCCAGCATTTT.

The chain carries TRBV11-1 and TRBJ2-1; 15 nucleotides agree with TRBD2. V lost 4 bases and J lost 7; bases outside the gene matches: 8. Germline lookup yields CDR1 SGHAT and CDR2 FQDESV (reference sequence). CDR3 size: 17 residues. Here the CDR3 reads CASSSIWTSGRGNEQFF. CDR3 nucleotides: TGTGCCAGCAGCTCAATATGGACTAGCGGGAGGGGTAATGAGCAGTTCTTC.

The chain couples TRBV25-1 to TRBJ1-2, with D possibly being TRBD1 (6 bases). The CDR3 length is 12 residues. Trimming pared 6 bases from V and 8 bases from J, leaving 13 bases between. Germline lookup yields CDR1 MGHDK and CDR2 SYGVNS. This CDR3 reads CASSFSQGGYTF. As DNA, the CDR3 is TGTGCCAGCAGCTTCTCCCAGGGGGGCTACACCTTC.

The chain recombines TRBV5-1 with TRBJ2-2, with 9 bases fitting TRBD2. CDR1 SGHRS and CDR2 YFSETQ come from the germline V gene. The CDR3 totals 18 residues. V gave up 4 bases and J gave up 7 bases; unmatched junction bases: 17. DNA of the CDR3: TGCGCCAGCAGCCCAAACCCTACGGCGGGAGGGCCGGGCGGGGAGCTGTTTTTT. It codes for CASSPNPTAGGPGGELFF.

The CDR3 nucleotides read TGTGCCAGCAGTTACGAACTAGCGGGAAGATACGAGCAGTACTTC. This translates into CASSYELAGRYEQYF. The chain joins TRBV6-5 to TRBJ2-7; TRBD2 matches at 10 bases. Germline V gene data show CDR1 as MNHEY and CDR2 as SVGAGI. CDR3 size: 15 residues. Trimming at V came to 2 bases and at J to 4 bases, leaving 5 bases not matched to a gene.

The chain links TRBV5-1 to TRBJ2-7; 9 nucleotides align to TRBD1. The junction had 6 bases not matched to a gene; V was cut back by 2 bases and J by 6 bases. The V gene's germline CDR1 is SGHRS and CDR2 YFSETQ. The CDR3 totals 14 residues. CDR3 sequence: CASSFGTGRREQYF. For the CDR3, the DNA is TGCGCCAGCAGCTTTGGGACAGGGAGGCGCGAGCAGTACTTC.

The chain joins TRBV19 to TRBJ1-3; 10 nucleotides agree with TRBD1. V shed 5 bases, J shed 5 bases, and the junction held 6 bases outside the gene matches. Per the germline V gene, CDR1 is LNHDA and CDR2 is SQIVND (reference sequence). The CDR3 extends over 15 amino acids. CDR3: CASSPDRGLRNTIYF. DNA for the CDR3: TGTGCCAGTAGTCCCGACAGGGGGCTCAGAAACACCATATATTTT.